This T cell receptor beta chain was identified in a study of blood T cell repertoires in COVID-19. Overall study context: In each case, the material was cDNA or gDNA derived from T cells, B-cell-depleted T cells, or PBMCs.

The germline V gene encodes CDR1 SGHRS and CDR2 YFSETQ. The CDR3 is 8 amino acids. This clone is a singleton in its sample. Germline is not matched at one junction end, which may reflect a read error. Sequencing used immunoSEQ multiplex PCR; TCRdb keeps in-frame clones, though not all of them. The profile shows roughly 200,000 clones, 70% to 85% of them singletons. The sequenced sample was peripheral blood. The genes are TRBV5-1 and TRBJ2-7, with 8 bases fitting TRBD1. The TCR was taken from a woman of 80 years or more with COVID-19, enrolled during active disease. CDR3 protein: CARRQGAF. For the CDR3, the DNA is TGCGCCCGCCGTCAGGGGGCCTTC. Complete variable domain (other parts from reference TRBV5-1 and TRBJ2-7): KAGVTQTPRYLIKTRGQQVTLSCSPISGHRSVSWYQQTPGQGLQFLFEYFSETQRNKGNFPGRFSGRQFSNSRSEMNVSTLELGDSALYLCARRQGAFGPGTRLTVT.